This is a list of T cell receptor beta chains from one sample in a study of CD8 T cells in ankylosing spondylitis. Each CDR3 protein is one row after TCRdb ran MiXCR on the 5' RACE reads. The sample has a few hundred thousand distinct CDR3 sequences, 7.5% to 9% seen once. Source material: blood, either unsorted or a sorted T cell fraction (not recorded which). The source of these receptors is a male donor with ankylosing spondylitis. Each CDR3 is given with its conserved first and last residue. A D gene is named only where the DNA matches it firmly. Not every row has a clone size; where given, it reads once, few, many or a size class.

j_gene: TRBJ1-5; v_gene: TRBV6-5; abundance: few; d_gene: TRBD1; CDR3aa: CASSYSSFGTGYHQPQHF; CDR3nt: TGTGCCAGCAGTTACTCGTCTTTCGGGACAGGTTACCATCAGCCCCAGCATTTT
j_gene: TRBJ2-1; v_gene: TRBV7-2; abundance: -; d_gene: TRBD2; CDR3aa: CASSSPSGANNEQFF; CDR3nt: TGTGCCAGCAGCTCTCCTAGCGGAGCAAACAATGAGCAGTTCTTC
j_gene: TRBJ2-3; v_gene: TRBV18; abundance: -; d_gene: -; CDR3aa: CASSPPVTANTDTQYF; CDR3nt: TGTGCCAGCTCACCACCGGTCACTGCTAACACAGATACGCAGTATTTT
j_gene: TRBJ2-2; v_gene: TRBV28; abundance: once; d_gene: -; CDR3aa: CAGSLWSPDTGELFF; CDR3nt: TGTGCCGGCAGTTTATGGTCCCCAGACACCGGGGAGCTGTTTTTT
j_gene: TRBJ2-7; v_gene: TRBV7-2; abundance: few; d_gene: -; CDR3aa: CASSLIGPQYF; CDR3nt: TGTGCCAGCAGCTTAATAGGGCCCCAGTACTTC
j_gene: TRBJ2-7; v_gene: TRBV5-1; abundance: few; d_gene: TRBD2; CDR3aa: CASSLYPSGRGYEQYF; CDR3nt: TGCGCCAGCAGCTTGTACCCTAGCGGGAGAGGATACGAGCAGTACTTC
j_gene: TRBJ2-1; v_gene: TRBV6-5; abundance: -; d_gene: -; CDR3aa: CASSYSESNEQFF; CDR3nt: TGTGCCAGCAGTTACTCGGAGAGCAATGAGCAGTTCTTC
j_gene: TRBJ2-3; v_gene: TRBV7-9; abundance: -; d_gene: TRBD1; CDR3aa: CASSLLGTASTDTQYF; CDR3nt: TGTGCCAGCAGCTTATTGGGGACAGCTAGCACAGATACGCAGTATTTT
j_gene: TRBJ2-3; v_gene: TRBV6-2/TRBV6-3; abundance: many; d_gene: TRBD2; CDR3aa: CASSSGLAGGDTQYF; CDR3nt: TGTGCCAGCAGTTCCGGACTAGCGGGAGGAGATACGCAGTATTTT
j_gene: TRBJ2-3; v_gene: TRBV20-1; abundance: few; d_gene: -; CDR3aa: CSAIRGGSTDTQYF; CDR3nt: TGCAGTGCCATAAGGGGGGGGAGCACAGATACGCAGTATTTT
j_gene: TRBJ2-3; v_gene: TRBV11-2; abundance: many; d_gene: TRBD1; CDR3aa: CASSLGHRGYGDTQYF; CDR3nt: TGTGCCAGCAGCTTAGGCCACAGGGGGTACGGCGATACGCAGTATTTT
j_gene: TRBJ2-5; v_gene: TRBV29-1; abundance: few; d_gene: -; CDR3aa: CSVRTQYQETQYF; CDR3nt: TGCAGCGTTCGGACGCAGTACCAAGAGACCCAGTACTTC
j_gene: TRBJ2-2; v_gene: TRBV28; abundance: many; d_gene: -; CDR3aa: CASAVAGTRELFF; CDR3nt: TGTGCCAGCGCGGTAGCAGGGACCCGGGAGCTGTTTTTT
j_gene: TRBJ2-7; v_gene: TRBV7-2; abundance: many; d_gene: TRBD1; CDR3aa: CASSSGQGVYEQYF; CDR3nt: TGTGCCAGCAGCTCAGGACAGGGGGTTTACGAGCAGTACTTC
j_gene: TRBJ1-6; v_gene: TRBV20-1; abundance: -; d_gene: -; CDR3aa: CSARGAYNSPLHF; CDR3nt: TGCAGTGCTCGCGGAGCATACAATTCACCCCTCCACTTT
j_gene: TRBJ2-7; v_gene: TRBV28; abundance: many; d_gene: -; CDR3aa: CASSLPGPNYEQYF; CDR3nt: TGTGCCAGCAGTCTACCGGGCCCAAACTACGAGCAGTACTTC
j_gene: TRBJ2-5; v_gene: TRBV2; abundance: few; d_gene: -; CDR3aa: CASSEAHVGETQYF; CDR3nt: TGTGCCAGCAGTGAAGCCCATGTGGGGGAGACCCAGTACTTC
j_gene: TRBJ2-3; v_gene: TRBV6-2/TRBV6-3; abundance: -; d_gene: -; CDR3aa: CASSYGWELEDTQYF; CDR3nt: TGTGCCAGCAGTTACGGGTGGGAGCTAGAGGATACGCAGTATTTT
j_gene: TRBJ2-5; v_gene: TRBV20-1; abundance: few; d_gene: TRBD2; CDR3aa: CSASAPTSGQETQYF; CDR3nt: TGCAGTGCTAGTGCCCCGACTAGCGGACAAGAGACCCAGTACTTC
j_gene: TRBJ2-3; v_gene: TRBV28; abundance: few; d_gene: -; CDR3aa: CASSLRVPDTQYF; CDR3nt: TGTGCCAGCAGTTTACGGGTCCCGGATACGCAGTATTTT
j_gene: TRBJ2-2; v_gene: TRBV2; abundance: -; d_gene: -; CDR3aa: CASIRTANTGELFF; CDR3nt: TGTGCCAGCATTCGGACGGCAAACACCGGGGAGCTGTTTTTT
j_gene: TRBJ2-7; v_gene: TRBV20-1; abundance: few; d_gene: TRBD2; CDR3aa: CSASGRFTYEQYF; CDR3nt: TGCAGTGCTAGCGGGAGGTTCACCTACGAGCAGTACTTC
j_gene: TRBJ2-5; v_gene: TRBV20-1; abundance: many; d_gene: -; CDR3aa: CSASYLKYVQETQYF; CDR3nt: TGCAGTGCTAGCTATTTAAAATATGTCCAAGAGACCCAGTACTTC
j_gene: TRBJ2-5; v_gene: TRBV3-1; abundance: few; d_gene: TRBD2; CDR3aa: CASSQGSPDSGRPLRYF; CDR3nt: TGTGCCAGCAGCCAAGGATCACCCGATAGCGGGAGGCCTCTCCGGTACTTC
j_gene: TRBJ2-7; v_gene: TRBV5-6; abundance: few; d_gene: TRBD1; CDR3aa: CASSSADRGPYEQYF; CDR3nt: TGTGCCAGCAGCTCGGCAGACAGGGGTCCCTACGAGCAGTACTTC
j_gene: TRBJ1-3; v_gene: TRBV19; abundance: -; d_gene: -; CDR3aa: CAAGSSGNTIYF; CDR3nt: TGTGCCGCGGGGAGCTCTGGAAACACCATATATTTT
j_gene: TRBJ2-1; v_gene: TRBV4-2; abundance: many; d_gene: TRBD2; CDR3aa: CASDPGLGHNEQFF; CDR3nt: TGTGCCAGCGATCCGGGACTAGGTCACAATGAGCAGTTCTTC
j_gene: TRBJ2-7; v_gene: TRBV6-6; abundance: few; d_gene: -; CDR3aa: CASGTTNSYEQYF; CDR3nt: TGTGCCAGCGGGACGACCAACTCCTACGAGCAGTACTTC
j_gene: TRBJ2-4; v_gene: TRBV7-2; abundance: -; d_gene: TRBD2; CDR3aa: CASSLAGPGLAGDGYIQYF; CDR3nt: TGTGCCAGCAGCTTAGCCGGCCCGGGACTAGCGGGAGATGGGTACATTCAGTACTTC
j_gene: TRBJ1-6; v_gene: TRBV10-3; abundance: many; d_gene: TRBD1; CDR3aa: CAALAGTGESPLHF; CDR3nt: TGTGCCGCCCTCGCCGGGACAGGTGAATCACCCCTCCACTTT
j_gene: TRBJ2-5; v_gene: TRBV10-3; abundance: -; d_gene: -; CDR3aa: CAISPSEEETQYF; CDR3nt: TGTGCCATCAGCCCTAGCGAGGAAGAGACCCAGTACTTC
j_gene: TRBJ2-1; v_gene: TRBV2; abundance: few; d_gene: TRBD2; CDR3aa: CASSPPGTSGRGSYNEQFF; CDR3nt: TGTGCCAGCAGTCCACCCGGGACTAGCGGGAGGGGCTCCTACAATGAGCAGTTCTTC
j_gene: TRBJ1-4; v_gene: TRBV27; abundance: few; d_gene: -; CDR3aa: CASSPRRGEANEKLFF; CDR3nt: TGTGCCAGCAGTCCCCGGAGGGGCGAGGCTAATGAAAAACTGTTTTTT
j_gene: TRBJ2-1; v_gene: TRBV27; abundance: few; d_gene: -; CDR3aa: CASSTGGAGHNEQFF; CDR3nt: TGTGCCAGCAGTACAGGGGGGGCAGGGCATAATGAGCAGTTCTTC
j_gene: TRBJ2-7; v_gene: TRBV7-2; abundance: many; d_gene: -; CDR3aa: CASSLNPTYEQYF; CDR3nt: TGTGCCAGCAGCTTAAACCCGACCTACGAGCAGTACTTC
j_gene: TRBJ2-3; v_gene: TRBV5-6; abundance: few; d_gene: -; CDR3aa: CASSFRQGTEDTQYF; CDR3nt: TGTGCCAGCAGCTTTCGCCAGGGGACGGAAGATACGCAGTATTTT
j_gene: TRBJ1-3; v_gene: TRBV11-3; abundance: few; d_gene: -; CDR3aa: CASSLEGLRGNTIYF; CDR3nt: TGTGCCAGCAGCTTAGAGGGTTTAAGAGGAAACACCATATATTTT
j_gene: TRBJ2-3; v_gene: TRBV5-1; abundance: -; d_gene: -; CDR3aa: CASSLEGKVSTDTQYF; CDR3nt: TGCGCCAGCAGCTTGGAAGGCAAGGTTAGCACAGATACGCAGTATTTT
j_gene: TRBJ1-1; v_gene: TRBV7-2; abundance: many; d_gene: -; CDR3aa: CASSLALGGYNTEAFF; CDR3nt: TGTGCCAGCAGCTTAGCGCTCGGGGGGTATAACACTGAAGCTTTCTTT
j_gene: TRBJ2-7; v_gene: TRBV9; abundance: many; d_gene: -; CDR3aa: CASSEGVESEQYF; CDR3nt: TGTGCCAGCAGCGAAGGGGTGGAGAGCGAGCAGTACTTC
j_gene: TRBJ2-2; v_gene: TRBV5-1; abundance: -; d_gene: -; CDR3aa: CASSLILARGELFF; CDR3nt: TGCGCCAGCAGCTTGATTCTAGCTCGCGGGGAGCTGTTTTTT
j_gene: TRBJ1-5; v_gene: TRBV12-3/TRBV12-4; abundance: many; d_gene: -; CDR3aa: CASGSNGQGYQPQHF; CDR3nt: TGTGCCAGCGGTTCGAATGGGCAGGGCTATCAGCCCCAGCATTTT
j_gene: TRBJ2-3; v_gene: TRBV7-8; abundance: -; d_gene: -; CDR3aa: CASSPARVGTDTQYF; CDR3nt: TGTGCCAGCAGCCCGGCCAGGGTCGGCACAGATACGCAGTATTTT
j_gene: TRBJ1-4; v_gene: TRBV5-1; abundance: few; d_gene: -; CDR3aa: CASSRTDATNEKLFF; CDR3nt: TGCGCCAGCAGCAGGACGGATGCAACTAATGAAAAACTGTTTTTT
j_gene: TRBJ2-4; v_gene: TRBV18; abundance: few; d_gene: -; CDR3aa: CASSPPGLDKNIQYF; CDR3nt: TGTGCCAGCTCACCGCCGGGACTGGATAAAAACATTCAGTACTTC
j_gene: TRBJ2-3; v_gene: TRBV28; abundance: many; d_gene: -; CDR3aa: CASSLETGPGVDTQYF; CDR3nt: TGTGCCAGCAGTTTAGAAACAGGCCCTGGGGTGGATACGCAGTATTTT
j_gene: TRBJ2-2; v_gene: TRBV20-1; abundance: few; d_gene: TRBD2; CDR3aa: CSAVGGGGTGELFF; CDR3nt: TGCAGTGCTGTCGGGGGGGGAGGCACCGGGGAGCTGTTTTTT
j_gene: TRBJ1-2; v_gene: TRBV19; abundance: -; d_gene: -; CDR3aa: CASSNREISYTF; CDR3nt: TGTGCCAGTAGTAACAGGGAGATCAGCTACACCTTC